Listed below are T cell receptor beta chains from one sample, sequenced in a study of cytotoxic CD8 clonotypes in ibrutinib-treated CLL. The repertoire was sequenced with immunoSEQ multiplex PCR; TCRdb's copy has only in-frame clones and lacks some. The sample lists around 140,000 clones, about 75% occurring once. Sequences were derived from PBMCs, sampled after 24 months of ibrutinib treatment. Receptors were obtained from a human donor with chronic lymphocytic leukemia. CDR3s include the opening cysteine and the closing phenylalanine or tryptophan. A D gene is named only where the DNA matches it firmly.

TRBV6-5,TRBD1,TRBJ2-7,TGTGCCAGCAGTTGGGAACAGGGGCCCTACGAGCAGTACTTC,CASSWEQGPYEQYF
TRBV10-3,.,TRBJ2-2,TGTGCCATCAGTCCCCGGTCCGGGGAGCTGTTTTTT,CAISPRSGELFF
TRBV7-2,.,TRBJ1-4,TGTGCCAGCAGCCCCCGACAGTTCACTGAAAAACTGTTTTTT,CASSPRQFTEKLFF
TRBV18,.,TRBJ2-5,TGTGCCAGCTCACTGGGGGGCCAAGAGACCCAGTACTTC,CASSLGGQETQYF
TRBV10-3,TRBD2,TRBJ2-7,TGTGCCATCGGGAGGGTAGCGGGGGGCCTCGAGCAGTACTTC,CAIGRVAGGLEQYF
TRBV7-3,.,TRBJ1-1,TGTGCCAGCAGCTTTCAAACGAACACTGAAGCTTTCTTT,CASSFQTNTEAFF
TRBV18,TRBD2,TRBJ2-4,TGTGCCAGCTCACCAGGGGGGGTCACCCCGTTGGGAAACATTCAGTACTTC,CASSPGGVTPLGNIQYF
TRBV11-2,.,TRBJ1-6,TGTGCCAGCAGCTCTAGGGGGGACTCGAATTCACCCCTCCACTTT,CASSSRGDSNSPLHF
TRBV20-1,.,TRBJ2-5,TGCAGTGCTACCCTCCAAGAGACCCAGTACTTC,CSATLQETQYF
TRBV18,.,TRBJ1-2,TGTGCCAGCTCACCGGCGCAGGGAGGAGGCTACACCTTC,CASSPAQGGGYTF
TRBV29-1,.,TRBJ1-2,TGCAGCGTCCCCAAAGGCGGGGGCGGGGGCTATGGCTACACCTTC,CSVPKGGGGGYGYTF
TRBV13,TRBD1,TRBJ2-2,TGTGCCAGCAGCTGGGCCGGGACAGGGGGCACCGGGGAGCTGTTTTTT,CASSWAGTGGTGELFF
TRBV6-5,.,TRBJ2-2,TGTGCCAGCACACTACCCGGGGGCACCGGGGAGCTGTTTTTT,CASTLPGGTGELFF
TRBV7-2,TRBD2,TRBJ2-3,TGTGCCAGCAGCCCACCGGGACTAGCCCCCACAGATACGCAGTATTTT,CASSPPGLAPTDTQYF